This record concerns one TCR beta chain sequence. Its antigen is undetermined. This entry belongs to a study of response to subunit inactivated influenza vaccine. TCRdb called the RT-PCR reads again in MiXCR, with one record for every CDR3 protein. Of about 530,000 distinct CDR3 sequences listed, 12% are singletons. This CDR3 comprises 15 residues. Trimming shortened V by 0 bases and J by 9 bases, and 17 bases separated the two germline ends. Germline CDR1 and CDR2: DFQATT and SNEGSKA (reference sequence). Study-level results: With each seasonal influenza vaccination, the authors suggested, few new T cells are recruited.

The V and J genes are TRBV20-1 and TRBJ2-2; tentatively, D is TRBD2 (6 bases). This sequence originates from a man aged 45 to 65 who received an inactivated influenza vaccine. Sequencing was performed on PBMCs from blood, taken on the day of vaccination. The CDR3 is CSARDPTLGGRELFF. Here the CDR3 DNA reads TGCAGTGCTAGAGACCCCACCTTAGGAGGGCGGGAGCTGTTTTTT.